The rows below give T cell receptor beta chains drawn from one sample of a study of T cell repertoires in cytomegalovirus infection. Antigens for these TCRs are unknown. From the reads, TCRdb called clonotypes with MiXCR, one entry per CDR3 protein. The data hold about 900,000 distinct CDR3 sequences, with roughly 31% observed a single time. The material was cultured CD8+ T cells from PBMCs, obtained from culture after CMV antigen stimulation. These receptors were taken from a human donor in good health (CMV status not recorded). Some clones in this sample may be carry-over from other donors' samples. The CDR3 runs from the conserved cysteine through the conserved F or W. D genes are given only for firm matches. Clone size appears in some rows only: once, few, many, or a class for an expanded clone.

CDR3 protein: CASSPVAGNSYEQYF
CDR3 DNA: TGTGCCAGCAGCCCAGTAGCGGGAAACTCCTACGAGCAGTACTTC
J gene: TRBJ2-7
D gene: TRBD2
V gene: TRBV7-6
clone size: many

CDR3 protein: CASSSRDRADTQYF
CDR3 DNA: TGTGCCAGCAGTTCCCGGGACAGGGCAGATACGCAGTATTTT
J gene: TRBJ2-3
D gene: TRBD1
V gene: TRBV6-5
clone size: NA

CDR3 protein: CANSPPTGGNEKLFF
CDR3 DNA: TGTGCCAACAGCCCGCCGACAGGGGGAAATGAAAAACTGTTTTTT
J gene: TRBJ1-4
D gene: TRBD1
V gene: TRBV7-9
clone size: NA

CDR3 protein: CASSLTAGEKNYGYTF
CDR3 DNA: TGTGCCAGCAGCTTAACGGCAGGGGAAAAGAACTATGGCTACACCTTC
J gene: TRBJ1-2
D gene: NA
V gene: TRBV7-9
clone size: NA

CDR3 protein: CASSRGFGNTIYF
CDR3 DNA: TGTGCCAGCAGTCGGGGGTTTGGAAACACCATATATTTT
J gene: TRBJ1-3
D gene: NA
V gene: TRBV6-1
clone size: many

CDR3 protein: CASSMTSASGNTIYF
CDR3 DNA: TGTGCCAGTAGTATGACCAGTGCGTCTGGAAACACCATATATTTT
J gene: TRBJ1-3
D gene: NA
V gene: TRBV19
clone size: NA

CDR3 protein: CASSLDRDRGGTDTQYF
CDR3 DNA: TGTGCCAGCAGCTTAGATCGCGACAGGGGAGGCACAGATACGCAGTATTTT
J gene: TRBJ2-3
D gene: TRBD1
V gene: TRBV5-5
clone size: NA

CDR3 protein: CASSAGRGLREGDTQYF
CDR3 DNA: TGCGCCAGCAGCGCCGGCAGGGGACTACGGGAGGGGGATACGCAGTATTTT
J gene: TRBJ2-3
D gene: TRBD2
V gene: TRBV4-3
clone size: NA

CDR3 protein: CASSFSGGIDTQYF
CDR3 DNA: TGTGCCAGCAGCTTTAGCGGGGGAATAGATACGCAGTATTTT
J gene: TRBJ2-3
D gene: TRBD2
V gene: TRBV7-2
clone size: many

CDR3 protein: CASSIPSDSYGYTF
CDR3 DNA: TGTGCCAGTAGTATCCCATCGGACAGCTATGGCTACACCTTC
J gene: TRBJ1-2
D gene: NA
V gene: TRBV19
clone size: few

CDR3 protein: CASSSGTMNNEQFF
CDR3 DNA: TGTGCCAGTAGTTCCGGGACCATGAACAATGAGCAGTTCTTC
J gene: TRBJ2-1
D gene: NA
V gene: TRBV19
clone size: NA

CDR3 protein: CAISDPDTSSGNTIYF
CDR3 DNA: TGTGCCATCAGTGACCCCGACACGTCCTCTGGAAACACCATATATTTT
J gene: TRBJ1-3
D gene: NA
V gene: TRBV10-3
clone size: NA

CDR3 protein: CASSQDRGPRDPNYGYTF
CDR3 DNA: TGCGCCAGCAGCCAAGACCGGGGACCACGCGATCCTAACTATGGCTACACCTTC
J gene: TRBJ1-2
D gene: NA
V gene: TRBV4-3
clone size: NA

CDR3 protein: CASSFLRREKLFF
CDR3 DNA: TGTGCCAGCAGCTTCCTTCGCAGGGAAAAACTGTTTTTT
J gene: TRBJ1-4
D gene: NA
V gene: TRBV7-8
clone size: many

CDR3 protein: CASSFLGAGSNQPQHF
CDR3 DNA: TGTGCCAGCAGTTTTTTGGGGGCTGGGAGCAATCAGCCCCAGCATTTT
J gene: TRBJ1-5
D gene: NA
V gene: TRBV27
clone size: NA

CDR3 protein: CASSYSGQGTPHGYTF
CDR3 DNA: TGTGCCAGCAGTTACTCGGGACAGGGGACCCCACATGGCTACACCTTC
J gene: TRBJ1-2
D gene: TRBD1
V gene: TRBV6-5
clone size: NA

CDR3 protein: CASSLVGGNTGELFF
CDR3 DNA: TGTGCCAGCAGCTTAGTCGGGGGAAACACCGGGGAGCTGTTTTTT
J gene: TRBJ2-2
D gene: NA
V gene: TRBV7-2
clone size: many

CDR3 protein: CASSWPGAETQYF
CDR3 DNA: TGTGCCAGCAGCTGGCCAGGGGCAGAGACCCAGTACTTC
J gene: TRBJ2-5
D gene: NA
V gene: TRBV7-9
clone size: NA

CDR3 protein: CSAPRGAPYNEQFF
CDR3 DNA: TGCAGTGCTCCTAGGGGGGCCCCCTACAATGAGCAGTTCTTC
J gene: TRBJ2-1
D gene: NA
V gene: TRBV20-1
clone size: few

CDR3 protein: CASSPRESPSYNEQFF
CDR3 DNA: TGTGCCAGCAGCCCCCGCGAGTCACCATCCTACAATGAGCAGTTCTTC
J gene: TRBJ2-1
D gene: NA
V gene: TRBV7-9
clone size: many

CDR3 protein: CASSFYSTGTSGGCNEQFF
CDR3 DNA: TGTGCCAGCAGCTTCTATAGTACCGGGACTAGCGGGGGGTGTAATGAGCAGTTCTTC
J gene: TRBJ2-1
D gene: TRBD2
V gene: TRBV7-4
clone size: many

CDR3 protein: CASSYFESENQPQHF
CDR3 DNA: TGTGCCAGCAGTTACTTTGAGTCAGAGAATCAGCCCCAGCATTTT
J gene: TRBJ1-5
D gene: NA
V gene: TRBV6-2/TRBV6-3
clone size: NA

CDR3 protein: CASNLFGGPREKLFF
CDR3 DNA: TGTGCCAGCAACTTATTCGGGGGCCCTAGAGAAAAACTGTTTTTT
J gene: TRBJ1-4
D gene: NA
V gene: TRBV7-6
clone size: NA

CDR3 protein: CASSSRTGSTDTQYF
CDR3 DNA: TGTGCCAGCAGCTCTCGGACGGGGAGCACAGATACGCAGTATTTT
J gene: TRBJ2-3
D gene: NA
V gene: TRBV7-8
clone size: many

CDR3 protein: CASSQGRTGRRNEQFF
CDR3 DNA: TGCGCCAGCAGCCAAGGACGGACAGGGAGGCGCAATGAGCAGTTCTTC
J gene: TRBJ2-1
D gene: TRBD1
V gene: TRBV4-1
clone size: many